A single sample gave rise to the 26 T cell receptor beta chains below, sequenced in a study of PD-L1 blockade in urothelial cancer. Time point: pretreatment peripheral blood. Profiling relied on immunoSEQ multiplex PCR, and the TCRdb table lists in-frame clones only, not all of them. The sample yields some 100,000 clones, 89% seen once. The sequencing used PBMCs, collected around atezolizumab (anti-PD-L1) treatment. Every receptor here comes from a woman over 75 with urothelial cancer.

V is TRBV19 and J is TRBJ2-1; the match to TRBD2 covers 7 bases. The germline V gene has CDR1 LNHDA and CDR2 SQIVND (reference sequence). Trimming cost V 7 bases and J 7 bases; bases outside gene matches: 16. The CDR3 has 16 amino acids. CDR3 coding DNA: TGTGCCAGTACCCGGCTACCTAGCGGAGATGGGAATGAGCAGTTCTTC. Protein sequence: CASTRLPSGDGNEQFF.

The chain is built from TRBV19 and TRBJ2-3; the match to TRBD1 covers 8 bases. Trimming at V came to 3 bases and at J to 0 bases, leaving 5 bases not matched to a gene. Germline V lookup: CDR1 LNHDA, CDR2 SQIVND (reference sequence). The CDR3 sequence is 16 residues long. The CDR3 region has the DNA TGTGCCAGTAGTATTCAGGGGGCGACTAGCACAGATACGCAGTATTTT. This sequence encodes CASSIQGATSTDTQYF.

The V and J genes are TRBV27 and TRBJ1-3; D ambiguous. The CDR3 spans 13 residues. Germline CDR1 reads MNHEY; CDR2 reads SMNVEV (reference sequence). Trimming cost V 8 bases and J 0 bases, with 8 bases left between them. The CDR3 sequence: CASFFISGNTIYF. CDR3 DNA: TGTGCCAGCTTCTTTATCTCTGGAAACACCATATATTTT.

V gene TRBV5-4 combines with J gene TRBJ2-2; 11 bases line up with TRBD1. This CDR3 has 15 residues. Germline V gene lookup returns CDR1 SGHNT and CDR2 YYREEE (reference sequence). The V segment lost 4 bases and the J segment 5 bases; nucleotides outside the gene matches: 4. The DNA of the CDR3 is TGTGCCAGCAGCCAGGACAGGGGGCAAACCGGGGAGCTGTTTTTT. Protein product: CASSQDRGQTGELFF.

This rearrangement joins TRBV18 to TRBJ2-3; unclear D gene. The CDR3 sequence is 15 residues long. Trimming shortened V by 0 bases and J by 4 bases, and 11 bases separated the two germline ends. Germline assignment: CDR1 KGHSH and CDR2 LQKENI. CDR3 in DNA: TGTGCCAGCTCACCACCGCAGAGGCTCCCAGATACGCAGTATTTT. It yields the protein CASSPPQRLPDTQYF. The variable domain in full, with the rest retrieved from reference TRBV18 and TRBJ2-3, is NAGVMQNPRHLVRRRGQEARLRCSPMKGHSHVYWYRQLPEEGLKFMVYLQKENIIDESGMPKERFSAEFPKEGPSILRIQQVVRGDSAAYFCASSPPQRLPDTQYFGPGTRLTVL.

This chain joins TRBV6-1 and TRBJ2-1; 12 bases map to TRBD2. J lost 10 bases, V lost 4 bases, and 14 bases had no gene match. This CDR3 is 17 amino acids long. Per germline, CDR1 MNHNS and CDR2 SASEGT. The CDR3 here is CASSALRTSGIEGEQFF. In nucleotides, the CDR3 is TGTGCCAGCAGTGCCCTCCGGACTAGCGGGATTGAAGGAGAGCAGTTCTTC.

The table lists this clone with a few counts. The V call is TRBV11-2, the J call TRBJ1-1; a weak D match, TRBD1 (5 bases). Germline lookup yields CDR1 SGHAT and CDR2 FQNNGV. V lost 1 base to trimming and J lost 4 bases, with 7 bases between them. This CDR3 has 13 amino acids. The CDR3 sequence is CASSLAGRTEAFF. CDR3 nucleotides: TGTGCCAGCAGCTTAGCAGGGCGCACTGAAGCTTTCTTT.

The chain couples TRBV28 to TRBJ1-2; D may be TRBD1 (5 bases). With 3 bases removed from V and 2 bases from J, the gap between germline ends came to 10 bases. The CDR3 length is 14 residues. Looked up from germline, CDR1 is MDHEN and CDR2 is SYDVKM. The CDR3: CASSFQGINYGYTF. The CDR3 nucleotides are TGTGCCAGCAGTTTTCAGGGAATAAACTATGGCTACACCTTC.

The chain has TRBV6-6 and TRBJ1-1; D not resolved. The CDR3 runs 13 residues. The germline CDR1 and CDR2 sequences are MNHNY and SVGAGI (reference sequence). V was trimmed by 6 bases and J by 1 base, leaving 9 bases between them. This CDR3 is CASRLRENTEAFF. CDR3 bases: TGTGCCAGCAGGTTAAGAGAGAACACTGAAGCTTTCTTT.

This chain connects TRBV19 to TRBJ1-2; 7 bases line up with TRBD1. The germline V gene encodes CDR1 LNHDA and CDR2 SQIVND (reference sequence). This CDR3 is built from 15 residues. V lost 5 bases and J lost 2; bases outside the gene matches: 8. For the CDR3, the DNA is TGTGCCAGTAGTGTACGGGACAGACGAAACTATGGCTACACCTTC. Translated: CASSVRDRRNYGYTF.

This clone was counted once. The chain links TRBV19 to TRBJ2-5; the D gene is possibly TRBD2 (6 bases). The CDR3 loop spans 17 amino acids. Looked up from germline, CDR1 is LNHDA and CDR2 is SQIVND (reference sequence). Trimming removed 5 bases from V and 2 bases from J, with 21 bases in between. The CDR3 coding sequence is TGTGCCAGTAGTGCCTATCCGGGACTTGGATCACAAGAGACCCAGTACTTC. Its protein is CASSAYPGLGSQETQYF. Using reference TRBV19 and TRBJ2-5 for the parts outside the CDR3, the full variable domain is DGGITQSPKYLFRKEGQNVTLSCEQNLNHDAMYWYRQDPGQGLRLIYYSQIVNDFQKGDIAEGYSVSREKKESFPLTVTSAQKNPTAFYLCASSAYPGLGSQETQYFGPGTRLLVL.

CDR3 region: CASSPSGTWYEQYF. The CDR3 DNA sequence: TGTGCCAGCTCCCCGAGCGGGACATGGTACGAGCAGTACTTC. This chain links TRBV18 with TRBJ2-7, with D possibly being TRBD2 (7 bases). V was cut by 6 bases and J by 4 bases, with 16 bases left in between. The CDR3 length is 14 residues. The germline gives CDR1 KGHSH, CDR2 LQKENI.

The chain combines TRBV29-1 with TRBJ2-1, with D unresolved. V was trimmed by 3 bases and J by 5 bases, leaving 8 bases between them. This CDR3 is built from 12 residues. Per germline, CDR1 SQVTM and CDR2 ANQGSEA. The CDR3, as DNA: TGCAGCGTTGATCCCCAGAACAATGAGCAGTTCTTC. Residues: CSVDPQNNEQFF.

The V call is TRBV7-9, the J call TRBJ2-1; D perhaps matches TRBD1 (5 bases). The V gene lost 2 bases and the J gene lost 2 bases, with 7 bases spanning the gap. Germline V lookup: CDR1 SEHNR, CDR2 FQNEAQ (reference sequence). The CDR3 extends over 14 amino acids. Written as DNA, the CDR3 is TGTGCCAGCAGCTTACAACAGGCCTACAATGAGCAGTTCTTC. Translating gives CASSLQQAYNEQFF.

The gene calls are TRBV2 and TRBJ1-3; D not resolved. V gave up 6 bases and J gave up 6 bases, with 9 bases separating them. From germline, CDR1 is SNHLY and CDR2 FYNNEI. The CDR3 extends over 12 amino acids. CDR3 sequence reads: CASRGAANTIYF. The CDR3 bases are TGTGCCAGCAGAGGCGCGGCAAACACCATATATTTT.

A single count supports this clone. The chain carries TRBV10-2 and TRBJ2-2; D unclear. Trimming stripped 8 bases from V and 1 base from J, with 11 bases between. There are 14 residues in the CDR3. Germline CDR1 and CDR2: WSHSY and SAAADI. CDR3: CASRSELNTGELFF. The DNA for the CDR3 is TGCGCCAGCCGGAGCGAACTGAACACCGGGGAGCTGTTTTTT.

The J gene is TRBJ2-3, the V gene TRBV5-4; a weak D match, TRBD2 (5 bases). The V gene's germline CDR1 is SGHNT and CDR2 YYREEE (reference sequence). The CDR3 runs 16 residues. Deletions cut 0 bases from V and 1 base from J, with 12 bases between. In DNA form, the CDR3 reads TGTGCCAGCAGCTTGGGAGGGCCCCCTCGCACAGATACGCAGTATTTT. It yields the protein CASSLGGPPRTDTQYF.

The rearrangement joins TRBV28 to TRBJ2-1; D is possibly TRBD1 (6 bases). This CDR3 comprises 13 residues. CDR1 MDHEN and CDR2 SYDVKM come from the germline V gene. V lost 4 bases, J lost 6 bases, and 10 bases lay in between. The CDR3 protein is CASSSLRGNEQFF. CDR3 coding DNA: TGTGCCAGCAGTTCGCTCAGGGGCAATGAGCAGTTCTTC.

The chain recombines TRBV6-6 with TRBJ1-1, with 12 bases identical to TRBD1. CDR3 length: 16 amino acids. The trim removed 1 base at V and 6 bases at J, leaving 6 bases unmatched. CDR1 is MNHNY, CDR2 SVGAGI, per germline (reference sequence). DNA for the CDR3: TGTGCCAGCAGTTACTACCGGGACAGGGGGCCATCTGAAGCTTTCTTT. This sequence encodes CASSYYRDRGPSEAFF.

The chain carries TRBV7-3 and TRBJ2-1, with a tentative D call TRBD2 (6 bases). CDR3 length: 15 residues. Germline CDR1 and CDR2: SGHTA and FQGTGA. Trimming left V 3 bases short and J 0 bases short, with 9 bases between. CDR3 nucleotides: TGTGCCAGCAGCTTGGACTACTCCTCCTACAATGAGCAGTTCTTC. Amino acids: CASSLDYSSYNEQFF.

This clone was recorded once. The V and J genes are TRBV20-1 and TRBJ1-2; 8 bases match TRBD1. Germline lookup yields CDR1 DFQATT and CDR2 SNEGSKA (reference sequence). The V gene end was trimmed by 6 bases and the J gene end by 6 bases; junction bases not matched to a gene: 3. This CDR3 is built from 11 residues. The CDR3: CSAPTGDGYTF. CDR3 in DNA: TGCAGTGCCCCGACAGGGGATGGCTACACCTTC.

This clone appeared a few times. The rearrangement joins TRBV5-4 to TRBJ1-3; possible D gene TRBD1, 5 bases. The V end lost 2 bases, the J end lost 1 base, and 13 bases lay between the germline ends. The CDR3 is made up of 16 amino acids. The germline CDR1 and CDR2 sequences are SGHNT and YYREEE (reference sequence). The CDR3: CASSFGGGGSGNTIYF. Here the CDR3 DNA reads TGTGCCAGCAGCTTTGGGGGGGGAGGGTCTGGAAACACCATATATTTT.

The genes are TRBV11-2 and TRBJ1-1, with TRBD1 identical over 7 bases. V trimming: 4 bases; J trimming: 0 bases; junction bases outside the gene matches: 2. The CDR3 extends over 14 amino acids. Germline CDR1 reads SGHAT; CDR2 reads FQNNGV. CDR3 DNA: TGTGCCAGCAGCTCACAGGGGATGAACACTGAAGCTTTCTTT. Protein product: CASSSQGMNTEAFF.

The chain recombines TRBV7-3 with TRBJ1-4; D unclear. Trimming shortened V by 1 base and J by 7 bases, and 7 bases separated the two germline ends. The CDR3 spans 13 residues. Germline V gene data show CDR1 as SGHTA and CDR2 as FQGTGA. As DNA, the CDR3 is TGTGCCAGCAGCTTAAACCGAGGTGAAAAACTGTTTTTT. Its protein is CASSLNRGEKLFF. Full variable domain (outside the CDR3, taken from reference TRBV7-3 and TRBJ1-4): GAGVSQTPSNKVTEKGKYVELRCDPISGHTALYWYRQSLGQGPEFLIYFQGTGAADDSGLPNDRFFAVRPEGSVSTLKIQRTERGDSAVYLCASSLNRGEKLFFGSGTQLSVL.

CDR3 coding DNA: TGTGCCTGGAGTGAGGGGTCAGGGAATCAGCCCCAGCATTTT. Its protein product is CAWSEGSGNQPQHF. The genes are TRBV30 and TRBJ1-5; weak D call: TRBD1 (5 bases). V was pared by 1 base and J by 4 bases, with 11 bases between. The length of the CDR3 is 14 residues. Germline V CDR1 and CDR2: GTSNPN, SVGIG (reference sequence).

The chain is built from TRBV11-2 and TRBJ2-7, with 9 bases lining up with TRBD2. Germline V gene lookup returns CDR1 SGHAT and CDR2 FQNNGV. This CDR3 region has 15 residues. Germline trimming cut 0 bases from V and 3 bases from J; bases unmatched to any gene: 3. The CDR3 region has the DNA TGTGCCAGCAGCTTAGATGGCGGGAGGGGCTACGAGCAGTACTTC. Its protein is CASSLDGGRGYEQYF.